Listed below are T cell receptor beta chains from one sample, sequenced in a study of blood T cell repertoires in COVID-19. The table came from immunoSEQ multiplex PCR; TCRdb's copy has only in-frame clones and leaves some out. Of roughly 250,000 clones listed, about nine tenths are singletons. Sample: peripheral blood. These receptors all come from a man aged 35-49 years who had recovered from COVID-19. Both conserved end residues are part of each CDR3. A D gene is named only where the DNA matches it firmly. Clone size is shown for a subset of rows, as once, few, many or a class of expanded clone.

. | TRBJ2-2 | 15 | TRBV6-2/TRBV6-3 | TRBD2 | TGTGCCAGCAGTTGGACTAGCGGTCTTACCGGGGAGCTGTTTTTT | CASSWTSGLTGELFF
. | TRBJ2-6 | 15 | TRBV6-1 | TRBD2 | TGTGCCAGCAGTGACCCGGGAGGCGGGGCCAACGTCCTGACTTTC | CASSDPGGGANVLTF
. | TRBJ2-1 | 15 | TRBV27 | TRBD2 | TGTGCCAGCAGTTCCCCGGGACTAGCGGTCGATGAGCAGTTCTTC | CASSSPGLAVDEQFF
. | TRBJ2-5 | 11 | TRBV2 | . | TGTGCCAGCGAGTACCAAGAGACCCAGTACTTC | CASEYQETQYF
few | TRBJ2-4 | 13 | TRBV7-2 | TRBD1 | TGTGCCAGCAGCACCGGGACAGGCGGCATTCAGTACTTC | CASSTGTGGIQYF
. | TRBJ2-3 | 16 | TRBV6-5 | TRBD2 | TGTGCCAGCAGTTACTCAGCGGGGGGGACAAAAGATACGCAGTATTTT | CASSYSAGGTKDTQYF
. | TRBJ2-2 | 15 | TRBV30 | . | TGTGCCTGGAGCAGGGCGGTCGGAGACACCGGGGAGCTGTTTTTT | CAWSRAVGDTGELFF
. | TRBJ2-7 | 16 | TRBV5-4 | TRBD2 | TGTGCCAGCAGCCGAATAGCGGGGGGAGGGCCCTACGAGCAGTACTTC | CASSRIAGGGPYEQYF
. | TRBJ1-1 | 16 | TRBV7-2 | . | TGTGCCAGCAGCCTTCCTCGGCCGCCTCGGCGGACTGAAGCTTTCTTT | CASSLPRPPRRTEAFF
. | TRBJ2-7 | 14 | TRBV2 | . | TGTGCCAGCGAAGCCGGGGTCGGCTCCTACGAGCAGTACTTC | CASEAGVGSYEQYF
once | TRBJ2-2 | 15 | TRBV2 | TRBD1 | TGTGCCAGCAGGACAGGGGGGGGCAACACCGGGGAGCTGTTTTTT | CASRTGGGNTGELFF
. | TRBJ2-3 | 14 | TRBV19 | . | TGTGCCAGTAGGAGGGCAAGTAGCACAGATACGCAGTATTTT | CASRRASSTDTQYF
. | TRBJ1-2 | 15 | TRBV4-1 | . | TGCGCCAGCAGCGAAAACCTAGGGGGTTGGGATGGCTACACCTTC | CASSENLGGWDGYTF
. | TRBJ2-1 | 17 | TRBV6-2/TRBV6-3 | TRBD1 | TGTGCCAGCAGTTACTCGGGGGCAGGGGGCGCCCCTTGGGAGCAGTTCTTC | CASSYSGAGGAPWEQFF
. | TRBJ1-2 | 13 | TRBV13 | . | TGTGCCAGCTCCCGTCGGGGGAACTATGGCTACACCTTC | CASSRRGNYGYTF
. | TRBJ2-3 | 15 | TRBV6-5 | TRBD1 | TGTGCCAGCGGCTACGACAGGGGGCTAGCAGATACGCAGTATTTT | CASGYDRGLADTQYF
. | TRBJ1-1 | 15 | TRBV5-7 | TRBD1 | TGTGCCAGCAGCTGTTACCGGGACAGGCCCCATGAAGCTTTCTTT | CASSCYRDRPHEAFF
. | TRBJ1-2 | 13 | TRBV29-1 | TRBD1 | TGCAGCGTTGGCCCCGGACAGGGATATGGCTACACCTTC | CSVGPGQGYGYTF
. | TRBJ1-1 | 15 | TRBV29-1 | TRBD1 | TGCAGCGTTGAAGATCCCGGACAGGGAAACACTGAAGCTTTCTTT | CSVEDPGQGNTEAFF
once | TRBJ1-5 | 18 | TRBV19 | . | TGTGCCAGTAGTGTCACTCTATGGGGGGGGATGCGCAATCAGCCCCAGCATTTT | CASSVTLWGGMRNQPQHF
. | TRBJ1-5 | 14 | TRBV5-6 | . | TGTGCCAGCAGCATAGGACCTGGGAGGGAGCCCCAGCATTTT | CASSIGPGREPQHF
. | TRBJ1-2 | 16 | TRBV21-1 | . | TGTGCCAGCAGCAGAGGACAGACACGAGCTAACTATGGCTACACCTTC | CASSRGQTRANYGYTF
. | TRBJ1-2 | 13 | TRBV19 | . | TGTGCCAGTAGAGGGGAAACTAACTATGGCTACACCTTC | CASRGETNYGYTF
. | TRBJ2-7 | 15 | TRBV9 | TRBD1 | TGTGCCAGCAGCGTAGAGGGGCAGGGGGCGAGTGAGCAGTACTTC | CASSVEGQGASEQYF
. | TRBJ1-2 | 16 | TRBV2 | TRBD1 | TGTGCCAGCACATCCGGGACAGGGGGCTCTATGGGTGGCTACACCTTC | CASTSGTGGSMGGYTF
once | TRBJ1-2 | 16 | TRBV30 | TRBD1 | TGTGCCTGGAGATCTTACCGGGACAGAGACTACTATGGCTACACCTTC | CAWRSYRDRDYYGYTF
. | TRBJ2-7 | 16 | TRBV3-1/TRBV3-2 | TRBD2 | TGTGCCAGCAGCCAAGATGAACTAGCGGGTTTCTACGAGCAGTACTTC | CASSQDELAGFYEQYF
. | TRBJ1-1 | 13 | TRBV30 | TRBD1 | TGTGCCTGGGACAGGGGCCTGAACACTGAAGCTTTCTTT | CAWDRGLNTEAFF
. | TRBJ2-1 | 11 | TRBV6-5 | . | TGTGCCAGCAAAATAAACAATGAGCAGTTCTTC | CASKINNEQFF
. | TRBJ2-2 | 15 | TRBV7-8 | TRBD2 | TGTGCCAGCAGGTCACTAGCGGGGGTTACCGGGGAGCTGTTTTTT | CASRSLAGVTGELFF
. | TRBJ1-2 | 17 | TRBV5-4 | . | TGTGCCAGCAGCACCGAGGTGGGTCCACGAGCTAACTATGGCTACACCTTC | CASSTEVGPRANYGYTF
once | TRBJ2-7 | 16 | TRBV7-6 | TRBD2 | TGTGCCAGCAGCTTAGGCGTCGGGGGGAGCTCCTACGAGCAGTACTTC | CASSLGVGGSSYEQYF
. | TRBJ2-1 | 16 | TRBV7-3 | TRBD2 | TGTGCCAGCAGCTTAATGGGTCTAGCGGGAGGAGGAGAGCAGTTCTTC | CASSLMGLAGGGEQFF
. | TRBJ2-5 | 12 | TRBV10-2 | TRBD2 | TGCGCCAGCAGTGATTGGACTAGCGGGGGACACTTC | CASSDWTSGGHF
. | TRBJ2-3 | 14 | TRBV5-4 | . | TGTGCCAGCAGCTTGTTTGGGGGGACAGATACGCAGTATTTT | CASSLFGGTDTQYF
. | TRBJ2-3 | 14 | TRBV5-1 | . | TGCGCCAGCAGAGGAGAATTTGGCACAGATACGCAGTATTTT | CASRGEFGTDTQYF
. | TRBJ2-7 | 14 | TRBV4-3 | . | TGCGCCAGCAGCTACGGGGAGGGGGACGGGGAGCAGTACTTC | CASSYGEGDGEQYF
. | TRBJ2-7 | 15 | TRBV27 | . | TGTGCCAGCAGTGTGAAGACAGCCCACGGGTACGAGCAGTACTTC | CASSVKTAHGYEQYF
. | TRBJ2-2 | 14 | TRBV11-2 | . | TGTGCCAGCAGCTCCTACCTGAACACCGGGGAGCTGTTTTTT | CASSSYLNTGELFF
. | TRBJ2-1 | 16 | TRBV9 | TRBD1 | TGTGCCAGCAGCGTAGGTCTGACAGGGTCCTACAATGAGCAGTTCTTC | CASSVGLTGSYNEQFF
. | TRBJ1-2 | 15 | TRBV6-5 | . | TGTGCCAGCAGCCGGACATCAGGGGCGACTTATGGCTACACCTTC | CASSRTSGATYGYTF
. | TRBJ1-5 | 17 | TRBV19 | . | TGTGCCAGTAGTACAGACCCCGGGAGGGGGAAGAATCAGCCCCAGCATTTT | CASSTDPGRGKNQPQHF
few | TRBJ2-1 | 15 | TRBV7-2 | TRBD2 | TGTGCCAGCAGCTTACGGAGCGGGGGGGTCACCGAGCAGTTCTTC | CASSLRSGGVTEQFF
. | TRBJ2-2 | 12 | TRBV10-3 | . | TGTGCCATTGCGTTGTTGTCCGGGGAGCTGTTTTTT | CAIALLSGELFF
few | TRBJ1-4 | 14 | TRBV19 | . | TGTGCCAGTAGTCGGGGACACGGTACGGAAAAACTGTTTTTT | CASSRGHGTEKLFF
. | TRBJ2-7 | 14 | TRBV27 | TRBD2 | TGTGCCACTCCCAGGCGGACTAGCGGGTACGAGCAGTACTTC | CATPRRTSGYEQYF
once | TRBJ2-7 | 11 | TRBV20-1 | TRBD1 | TGCAGTGCTGCAGGGGGTGGCGAGCAGTACTTC | CSAAGGGEQYF
. | TRBJ2-1 | 17 | TRBV3-1/TRBV3-2 | TRBD2 | TGTGCCAGCAGCCCGCGTCGGGGTAGCGGGGCATACAATGAGCAGTTCTTC | CASSPRRGSGAYNEQFF
. | TRBJ2-1 | 12 | TRBV7-2 | . | TGTGCCAGCAGCTTCATCTACAATGAGCAGTTCTTC | CASSFIYNEQFF
. | TRBJ2-1 | 11 | TRBV19 | TRBD2 | TGTGCCAGTAGTTTCCGCGGGAGACAGTTCTTC | CASSFRGRQFF
. | TRBJ2-1 | 15 | TRBV18 | . | TGTGCCAGCTCACCACGGGCTGGAATCTACAATGAGCAGTTCTTC | CASSPRAGIYNEQFF
. | TRBJ2-1 | 15 | TRBV11-3 | . | TGTGCCAGCAGCTTAGACGGAGGCCAGCACAATGAGCAGTTCTTC | CASSLDGGQHNEQFF
. | TRBJ1-3 | 15 | TRBV6-5 | . | TGTGCCAGCAGTATACAGGGTCTCTCTGGAAACACCATATATTTT | CASSIQGLSGNTIYF